One T cell receptor (beta chain) is described in this entry. The data belong to a study of blood T cell repertoires in COVID-19. Overall study: There were acute and convalescent COVID-19 samples, and they came from the United States, Italy and Spain.

Original processing methods: It was from reference gene primer amplification that nucleated cell counts were estimated. TCRdb keeps only in-frame clones here, not all; method: immunoSEQ multiplex PCR. Clone size and V and J calls were adopted from that table, with D and trimming inferred from the DNA. This sample has some 81,000 clones; roughly 91% occur once, and the top ten carry more than 0.85%. V dropped 0 bases and J dropped 3; count of bases not matched to a gene: 10. The CDR3 contains 17 residues. Germline V gene lookup returns CDR1 LNHDA and CDR2 SQIVND (reference sequence). The chain combines TRBV19 with TRBJ1-2, with 7 bases lining up with TRBD1. Sequenced sample: peripheral blood. The source is a woman aged 45-60 years in a cohort sampled during active COVID-19. The CDR3 DNA sequence: TGTGCCAGTAGTATAGATCCGGGGACAGTCCCGCACTATGGCTACACCTTC. It codes for CASSIDPGTVPHYGYTF. The full variable domain, completed using reference TRBV19 and TRBJ1-2, is DGGITQSPKYLFRKEGQNVTLSCEQNLNHDAMYWYRQDPGQGLRLIYYSQIVNDFQKGDIAEGYSVSREKKESFPLTVTSAQKNPTAFYLCASSIDPGTVPHYGYTFGSGTRLTVV.